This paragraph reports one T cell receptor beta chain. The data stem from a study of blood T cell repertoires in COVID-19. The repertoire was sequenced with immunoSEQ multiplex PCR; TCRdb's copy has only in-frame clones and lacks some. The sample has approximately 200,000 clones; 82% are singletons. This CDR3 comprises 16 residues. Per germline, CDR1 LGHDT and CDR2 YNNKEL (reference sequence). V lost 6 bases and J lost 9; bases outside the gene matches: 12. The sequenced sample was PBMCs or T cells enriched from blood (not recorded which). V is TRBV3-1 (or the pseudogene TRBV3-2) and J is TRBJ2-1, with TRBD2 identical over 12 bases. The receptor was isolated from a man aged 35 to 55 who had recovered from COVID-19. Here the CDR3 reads CASRQTSGRLKAEQFF. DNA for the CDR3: TGTGCCAGCAGGCAAACTAGCGGGAGGCTTAAGGCTGAGCAGTTCTTC.